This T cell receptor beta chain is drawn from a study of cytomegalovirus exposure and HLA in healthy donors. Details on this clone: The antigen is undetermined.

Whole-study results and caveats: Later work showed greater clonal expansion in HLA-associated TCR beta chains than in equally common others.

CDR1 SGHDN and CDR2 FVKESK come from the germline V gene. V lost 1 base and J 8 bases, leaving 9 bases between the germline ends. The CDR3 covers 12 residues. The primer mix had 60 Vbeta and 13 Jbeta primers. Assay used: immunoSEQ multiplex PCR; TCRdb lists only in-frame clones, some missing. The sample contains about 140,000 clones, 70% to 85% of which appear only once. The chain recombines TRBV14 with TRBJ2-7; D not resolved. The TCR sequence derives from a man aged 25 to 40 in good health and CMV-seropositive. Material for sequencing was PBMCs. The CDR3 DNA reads TGTGCCAGCAGCCAAGTGGGCACCAAGCAGTACTTC. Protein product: CASSQVGTKQYF.